Below are 11 T cell receptor beta chains sequenced from a single sample in a study of cytomegalovirus exposure and HLA in healthy donors. The PCR was carried out with 60 Vbeta primers and 13 Jbeta primers. This table comes from immunoSEQ multiplex PCR, and its TCRdb copy is limited to in-frame clones, with some not included. Found here are around 150,000 clones, 66% of them singletons; the top ten hold approximately 1.6%. The sequenced sample consisted of PBMCs. The receptors originated from a human donor in good health.

The chain is built from TRBV5-4 and TRBJ2-5; 7 nucleotides align to TRBD1. The J call may be faulty, since TRBJ2-7 better matches the DNA end. Germline V gives CDR1 SGHNT, CDR2 YYREEE (reference sequence). This CDR3 is 16 amino acids long. In nucleotides, the CDR3 is TGTGCCAGCAGATTACTCCCGGGGACAGCCTCCTACGAGCAGTACTTC. It specifies CASRLLPGTASYEQYF.

The V and J genes are TRBV7-8 and TRBJ2-5; 7 bases align to TRBD1. V trimming: 7 bases; J trimming: 4 bases; junction bases outside the gene matches: 9. In germline, CDR1 is SGHVS, CDR2 FQNEAQ. The CDR3 totals 14 residues. CDR3 amino acids: CASNEDRPRETQYF. The CDR3 nucleotides are TGTGCCAGCAATGAGGACAGGCCACGAGAGACCCAGTACTTC.

This chain connects TRBV6-4 to TRBJ1-5; no definite D call. CDR1 and CDR2 (germline): MRHNA, SNTAGT. This CDR3 spans 12 amino acids. V was shortened by 7 bases and J by 2 bases, with 6 bases between the two germline ends. The CDR3 sequence: CASTSGNQPQHF. The DNA for the CDR3 is TGTGCCAGCACGTCGGGCAATCAGCCCCAGCATTTT.

With respect to this clone: Other DNA variants within this sample encode the same CDR3. The rearrangement links TRBV4-1 to TRBJ2-7, with 8 positions matching TRBD2. V lost 0 bases and J lost 4; bases outside the gene matches: 11. Germline-derived CDR1 and CDR2 are MGHRA and YSYEKL. The CDR3 totals 17 residues. The CDR3 DNA follows: TGCGCCAGCAGCCAAGATCGATCGGGACTAGTGTCGTACGAGCAGTACTTC. Its protein is CASSQDRSGLVSYEQYF.

This chain uses TRBV2 with TRBJ2-2; TRBD1 agrees at 9 bases. Germline V gene sequence: CDR1 SNHLY, CDR2 FYNNEI. Trimming cost V 5 bases and J 3 bases; bases outside gene matches: 4. CDR3 length: 15 amino acids. The CDR3 reads CASSRDRADTGELFF. CDR3 DNA sequence: TGTGCCAGCAGTAGGGACAGGGCGGACACCGGGGAGCTGTTTTTT.

CDR3 region: CASSRATGTQYF. The CDR3 DNA sequence: TGTGCCAGCAGTAGAGCGACGGGGACCCAGTACTTC. The genes are TRBV27 and TRBJ2-5; D is unresolved. The germline V gene encodes CDR1 MNHEY and CDR2 SMNVEV (reference sequence). The germline V and J ends were trimmed by 5 bases and 7 bases, with 11 bases remaining between them. This CDR3 is 12 amino acids long.

This sequence joins TRBV7-2 and TRBJ2-6; 9 bases align to TRBD2. V lost 2 bases to trimming and J lost 1 base; unmatched junction nucleotides: 6. The length of the CDR3 is 18 residues. The V gene's germline CDR1 is SGHTA and CDR2 FQGNSA. CDR3 amino acids: CASSLRTSGPSGANVLTF. The DNA for the CDR3 is TGTGCCAGCAGCTTAAGAACTAGCGGGCCTTCTGGGGCCAACGTCCTGACTTTC. Combining the CDR3 with reference TRBV7-2 and TRBJ2-6 gives the whole variable domain GAGVSQSPSNKVTEKGKDVELRCDPISGHTALYWYRQSLGQGLEFLIYFQGNSAPDKSGLPSDRFSAERTGGSVSTLTIQRTQQEDSAVYLCASSLRTSGPSGANVLTFGAGSRLTVL.

This clone has only a few counts. This chain connects TRBV19 to TRBJ2-2, with 9 bases fitting TRBD1. Germline trimming cut 10 bases from V and 3 bases from J; bases unmatched to any gene: 6. Germline CDR1 is LNHDA and CDR2 is SQIVND (reference sequence). The CDR3 covers 14 residues. In DNA form, the CDR3 reads TGTGCCACCACCGGGACAGGGTACACCGGGGAGCTGTTTTTT. Translating it yields CATTGTGYTGELFF. The full variable domain, rest sourced from reference TRBV19 and TRBJ2-2, is DGGITQSPKYLFRKEGQNVTLSCEQNLNHDAMYWYRQDPGQGLRLIYYSQIVNDFQKGDIAEGYSVSREKKESFPLTVTSAQKNPTAFYLCATTGTGYTGELFFGEGSRLTVL.

This clone was counted a single time. V and J are TRBV4-1 and TRBJ2-2, with D possibly TRBD2 on 5 matching bases. Germline CDR1 is MGHRA and CDR2 is YSYEKL. The CDR3 loop spans 17 amino acids. Trimming pared 6 bases from V and 1 base from J, leaving 18 bases between. CDR3 DNA sequence: TGCGCCAGCAGTCCCCTGAGGCTAGCTGTGAACACCGGGGAGCTGTTTTTT. It yields the protein CASSPLRLAVNTGELFF.

This chain links TRBV28 with TRBJ1-4; D possibly corresponds to TRBD1 (6 bases). The length of the CDR3 is 14 residues. V lost 5 bases and J 5 bases, leaving 12 bases between the germline ends. The germline gives CDR1 MDHEN, CDR2 SYDVKM. This CDR3 reads CASSAPDSNEKLFF. CDR3 nucleotide sequence: TGTGCCAGCAGTGCCCCGGACAGCAATGAAAAACTGTTTTTT.

The V and J genes are TRBV6-5 and TRBJ2-2, with D possibly matching TRBD2 (7 bases). V gave up 8 bases and J gave up 4 bases, with 11 bases separating them. This CDR3 is built from 13 residues. In germline, CDR1 is MNHEY, CDR2 SVGAGI. Written as DNA, the CDR3 is TGTGCCAGCCTGGGGGGGCCCACCGGGGAGCTGTTTTTT. Protein: CASLGGPTGELFF.